Following are 11 T cell receptor beta chains from one sample sequenced in a study of T cell responses to AZD1222 COVID-19 vaccine. Using immunoSEQ multiplex PCR, the repertoire was profiled, and TCRdb retains in-frame clones only, with some absent. The sample records about 120,000 clones, roughly nine tenths being singletons. Sequencing was performed on peripheral blood, taken 28 days after the second AZD1222 dose. The receptors shown here come from an adult who received the AZD1222 COVID-19 vaccine.

CDR3 coding DNA: TGTGCCAGCTCACCCTCGGGACTAGCGGGGGTTTACAATGAGCAGTTCTTC. As protein: CASSPSGLAGVYNEQFF. The chain is built from TRBV18 and TRBJ2-1, with 14 bases matching TRBD2. CDR1 and CDR2 (germline): KGHSH, LQKENI. This CDR3 contains 17 residues. The V and J ends lost 3 bases and 4 bases, in that order; junction bases with no gene match: 5.

The CDR3 region has the DNA TGTGCCAGCAGTCCGTCGGGCACAGGCTATGGCTACACCTTC. This encodes CASSPSGTGYGYTF. The V gene is TRBV27, the J gene TRBJ1-2; tentatively, D is TRBD1 (5 bases). With 5 bases removed from V and 4 bases from J, the gap between germline ends came to 14 bases. CDR1 MNHEY and CDR2 SMNVEV come from the germline V gene (reference sequence). CDR3 size: 14 residues.

This chain links TRBV7-9 with TRBJ1-5, with D possibly being TRBD1 (6 bases). The V and J ends lost 5 bases and 3 bases respectively, with 17 bases between them. The CDR3 is 16 amino acids. Per the germline V gene, CDR1 is SEHNR and CDR2 is FQNEAQ (reference sequence). The CDR3 DNA reads TGTGCCAGCAGCAGCAACAGGGAAGGGATCAATCAGCCCCAGCATTTT. It is translated as CASSSNREGINQPQHF. Combining the CDR3 with reference TRBV7-9 and TRBJ1-5 gives the whole variable domain DTGVSQNPRHKITKRGQNVTFRCDPISEHNRLYWYRQTLGQGPEFLTYFQNEAQLEKSRLLSDRFSAERPKGSFSTLEIQRTEQGDSAMYLCASSSNREGINQPQHFGDGTRLSIL.

The J gene is TRBJ2-5, the V gene TRBV11-3; 9 bases agree with TRBD2. The junction had 4 bases not matched to a gene; V was cut back by 3 bases and J by 5 bases. This CDR3 has 14 amino acids. Per germline, CDR1 SGHNT and CDR2 YENEEA. CDR3 coding DNA: TGTGCCAGCAGCTTGACTAGCGGAACGGAGACCCAGTACTTC. Encoded protein: CASSLTSGTETQYF. Full variable domain (outside the CDR3, taken from reference TRBV11-3 and TRBJ2-5): EAGVVQSPRYKIIEKKQPVAFWCNPISGHNTLYWYLQNLGQGPELLIRYENEEAVDDSQLPKDRFSAERLKGVDSTLKIQPAELGDSAVYLCASSLTSGTETQYFGPGTRLLVL.

The V gene is TRBV3-1 (or the pseudogene TRBV3-2), the J gene TRBJ1-2; D perhaps matches TRBD1 (6 bases). The CDR3 is 14 amino acids. The V end lost 4 bases, the J end lost 5 bases, and 14 bases lay between the germline ends. Per the germline V gene, CDR1 is LGHDT and CDR2 is YNNKEL (reference sequence). CDR3 residues: CASSLDQGWYGYTF. For the CDR3, the DNA is TGTGCCAGCAGCCTAGACCAGGGGTGGTATGGCTACACCTTC.

The chain has TRBV2 and TRBJ2-7, with 9 bases fitting TRBD1. Germline V gene sequence: CDR1 SNHLY, CDR2 FYNNEI. The trim removed 8 bases at V and 2 bases at J, leaving 7 bases unmatched. This CDR3 is 14 amino acids long. The CDR3 sequence: CASGPGTGTYEQYF. The DNA of the CDR3 is TGTGCCAGCGGACCCGGGACAGGGACCTACGAGCAGTACTTC.

The chain has TRBV9 and TRBJ2-5; 7 nucleotides align to TRBD1. This CDR3 has 14 amino acids. Germline trimming cut 4 bases from V and 2 bases from J; bases unmatched to any gene: 5. In germline, CDR1 is SGDLS, CDR2 YYNGEE. The CDR3 DNA is TGTGCCAGCAGCTTCGCAGGGGGTCAAGAGACCCAGTACTTC. Residues: CASSFAGGQETQYF.

The rearrangement joins TRBV6-2 or TRBV6-3 to TRBJ2-3; 7 nucleotides agree with TRBD2. Germline loops: CDR1 MNHEY, CDR2 SVGEGT. After removal of 4 bases from V and 6 bases from J, the junction contained 13 bases not matched to a gene. The length of the CDR3 is 16 residues. CDR3 coding DNA: TGTGCCAGCAGTTTCTTAGCGGGTAGCAGGTCGGATACGCAGTATTTT. The encoded protein is CASSFLAGSRSDTQYF.

The chain employs TRBV7-2 and TRBJ1-5; a possible D gene is TRBD1 (6 bases). Trimming removed 1 base at V and 5 bases at J, with 12 bases between. The CDR3 is made up of 15 amino acids. Germline CDR1 and CDR2: SGHTA and FQGNSA. CDR3 sequence (DNA): TGTGCCAGCAGCTTAGACAAGGGGGAGCATCAGCCCCAGCATTTT. Encoded protein: CASSLDKGEHQPQHF. The whole variable domain, remainder taken from reference TRBV7-2 and TRBJ1-5, is GAGVSQSPSNKVTEKGKDVELRCDPISGHTALYWYRQSLGQGLEFLIYFQGNSAPDKSGLPSDRFSAERTGGSVSTLTIQRTQQEDSAVYLCASSLDKGEHQPQHFGDGTRLSIL.

This chain connects TRBV3-1 (or the pseudogene TRBV3-2) to TRBJ1-6; the D is unclear. The CDR3 covers 16 residues. V gave up 1 base and J gave up 0 bases, with 7 bases separating them. Germline V CDR1 and CDR2: LGHDT, YNNKEL (reference sequence). The CDR3 sequence is CASSQGSSSYNSPLHF. For the CDR3, the DNA is TGTGCCAGCAGCCAAGGGTCCAGCTCCTATAATTCACCCCTCCACTTT.

This sequence joins TRBV7-2 and TRBJ2-3, with a weak D call TRBD2 (7 bases). CDR1 is SGHTA, CDR2 FQGNSA, per germline. This CDR3 has 14 amino acids. Trimming removed 1 base at V and 6 bases at J, with 11 bases between. CDR3 region: CASSLGGGRDTQYF. The CDR3 coding sequence is TGTGCCAGCAGCTTAGGGGGGGGCAGGGATACGCAGTATTTT.